This T cell receptor beta chain was sequenced for a study of cytomegalovirus exposure and HLA in healthy donors. PCR employed 60 Vbeta and 13 Jbeta primers. TCRdb keeps only in-frame clones here, not all; method: immunoSEQ multiplex PCR. This table has around 90,000 clones, over 55% appearing once. A remark on this clone: Its antigen remains unidentified.

Germline V lookup: CDR1 SNHLY, CDR2 FYNNEI. V was clipped by 6 bases and J by 0 bases, with 11 bases between them. CDR3 length: 15 amino acids. Study results and limitations: High sensitivity and specificity were reportedly achieved when the classifier diagnosed cytomegalovirus status. Data from an earlier analysis indicated that most TCR beta V segments were productive either about 87% or about 30% of the time. The authors considered a cluster of highly shared sequence variants likely to be a sequencing artifact. Specific recognition of CMV antigens was confirmed in vitro for a few chains (all CMV-associated).

The material sequenced was PBMCs. The rearrangement joins TRBV2 to TRBJ1-4, with a weak D call TRBD1 (5 bases). The TCR originated in a boy aged 5 to 17 in good health and CMV-seropositive. For the CDR3, the DNA is TGTGCCAGCAGAAACGACAGAGCAACTAATGAAAAACTGTTTTTT. Protein product: CASRNDRATNEKLFF.